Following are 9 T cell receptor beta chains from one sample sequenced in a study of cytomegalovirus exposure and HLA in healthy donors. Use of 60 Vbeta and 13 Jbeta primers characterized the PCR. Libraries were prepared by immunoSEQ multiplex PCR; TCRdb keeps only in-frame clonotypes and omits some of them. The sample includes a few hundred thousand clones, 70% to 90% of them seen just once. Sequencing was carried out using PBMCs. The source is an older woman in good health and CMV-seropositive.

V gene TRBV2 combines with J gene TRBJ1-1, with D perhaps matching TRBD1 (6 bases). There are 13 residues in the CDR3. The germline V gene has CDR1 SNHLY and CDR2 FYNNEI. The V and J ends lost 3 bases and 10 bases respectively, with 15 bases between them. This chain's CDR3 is CASSDLEGRGAFF. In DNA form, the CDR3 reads TGTGCCAGCAGTGATCTAGAAGGCAGGGGAGCTTTCTTT.

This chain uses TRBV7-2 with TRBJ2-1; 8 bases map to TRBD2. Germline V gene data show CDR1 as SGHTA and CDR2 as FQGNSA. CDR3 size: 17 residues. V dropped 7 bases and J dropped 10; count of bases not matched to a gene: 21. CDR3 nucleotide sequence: TGTGCCAGCACCCCAAGGCTCTTCGGGAGGGCCCGGGAGGAGCAGTTCTTC. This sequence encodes CASTPRLFGRAREEQFF.

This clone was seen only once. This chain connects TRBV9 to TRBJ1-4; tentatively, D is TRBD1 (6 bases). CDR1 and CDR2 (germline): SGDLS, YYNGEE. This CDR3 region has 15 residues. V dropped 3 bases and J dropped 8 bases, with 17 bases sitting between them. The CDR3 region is CASSARGGDREKLFF. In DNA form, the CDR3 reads TGTGCCAGCAGCGCGAGAGGGGGGGATCGGGAAAAACTGTTTTTT. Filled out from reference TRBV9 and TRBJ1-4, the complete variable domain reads DSGVTQTPKHLITATGQRVTLRCSPRSGDLSVYWYQQSLDQGLQFLIQYYNGEERAKGNILERFSAQQFPDLHSELNLSSLELGDSALYFCASSARGGDREKLFFGSGTQLSVL.

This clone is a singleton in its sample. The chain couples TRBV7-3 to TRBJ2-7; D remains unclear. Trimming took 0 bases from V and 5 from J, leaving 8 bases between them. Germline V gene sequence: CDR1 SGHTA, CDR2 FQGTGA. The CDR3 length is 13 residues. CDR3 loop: CASSLTPHDEQYF. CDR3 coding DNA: TGTGCCAGCAGCTTAACCCCCCATGACGAGCAGTACTTC.

CDR3 sequence (DNA): TGTGCTAGTGGTTTGGGACACGGCTCTCTGGTTGGCTACACCTTC. Its translation: CASGLGHGSLVGYTF. V gene TRBV12-5 combines with J gene TRBJ1-2, with D hard to call. Trimming stripped 1 base from V and 7 bases from J, with 16 bases between. The germline CDR1 and CDR2 sequences are LGHNT and FRNRAP. The CDR3 covers 15 residues.

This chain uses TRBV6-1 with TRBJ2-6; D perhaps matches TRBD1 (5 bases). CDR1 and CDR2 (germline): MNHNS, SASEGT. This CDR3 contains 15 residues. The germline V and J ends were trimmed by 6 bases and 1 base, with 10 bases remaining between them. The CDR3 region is CASSRQLSGANVLTF. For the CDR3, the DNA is TGTGCCAGCAGCAGACAGCTATCTGGGGCCAACGTCCTGACTTTC.

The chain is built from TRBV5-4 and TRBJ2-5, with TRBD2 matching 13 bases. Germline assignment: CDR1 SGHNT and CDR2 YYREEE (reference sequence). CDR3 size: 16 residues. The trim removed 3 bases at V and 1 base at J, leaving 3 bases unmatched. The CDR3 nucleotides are TGTGCCAGCAGCTCAGGGACTAGCGGGACCCAAGAGACCCAGTACTTC. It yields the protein CASSSGTSGTQETQYF. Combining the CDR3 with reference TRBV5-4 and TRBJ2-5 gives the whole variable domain ETGVTQSPTHLIKTRGQQVTLRCSSQSGHNTVSWYQQALGQGPQFIFQYYREEENGRGNFPPRFSGLQFPNYSSELNVNALELDDSALYLCASSSGTSGTQETQYFGPGTRLLVL.

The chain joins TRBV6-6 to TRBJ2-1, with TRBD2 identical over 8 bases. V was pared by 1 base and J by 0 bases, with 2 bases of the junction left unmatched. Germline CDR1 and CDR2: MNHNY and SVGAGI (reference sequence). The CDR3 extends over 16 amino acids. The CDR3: CASSYWREVSYNEQFF. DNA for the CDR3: TGTGCCAGCAGTTACTGGCGGGAGGTCTCCTACAATGAGCAGTTCTTC.

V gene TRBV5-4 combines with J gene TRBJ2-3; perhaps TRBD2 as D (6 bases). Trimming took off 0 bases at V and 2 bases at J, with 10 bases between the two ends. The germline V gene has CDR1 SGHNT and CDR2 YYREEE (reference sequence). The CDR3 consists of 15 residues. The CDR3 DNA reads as TGTGCCAGCAGCTTGGGGGGACTGTCCACAGATACGCAGTATTTT. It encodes CASSLGGLSTDTQYF.